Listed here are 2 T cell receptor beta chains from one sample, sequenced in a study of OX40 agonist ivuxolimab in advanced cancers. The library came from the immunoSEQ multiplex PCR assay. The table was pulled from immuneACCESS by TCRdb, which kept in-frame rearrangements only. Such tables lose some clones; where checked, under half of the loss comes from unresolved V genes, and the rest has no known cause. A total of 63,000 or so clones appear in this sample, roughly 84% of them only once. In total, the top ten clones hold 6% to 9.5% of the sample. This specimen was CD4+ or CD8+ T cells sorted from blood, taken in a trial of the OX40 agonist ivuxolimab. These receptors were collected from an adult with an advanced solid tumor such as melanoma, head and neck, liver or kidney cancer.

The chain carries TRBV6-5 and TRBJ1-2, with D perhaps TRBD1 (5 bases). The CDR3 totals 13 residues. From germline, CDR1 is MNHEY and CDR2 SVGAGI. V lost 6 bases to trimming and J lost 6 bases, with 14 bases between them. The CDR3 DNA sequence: TGTGCCAGCAGCCCGAACGGGGCTGATGGCTACACCTTC. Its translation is CASSPNGADGYTF.

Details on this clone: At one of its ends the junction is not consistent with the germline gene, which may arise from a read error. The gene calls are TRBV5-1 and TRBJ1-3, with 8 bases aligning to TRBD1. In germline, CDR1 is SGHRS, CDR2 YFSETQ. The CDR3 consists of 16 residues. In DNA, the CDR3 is TGCGCCAACAGCTTGAGCTGGACAGGGAAAGGAAACACCATATATTTT. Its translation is CANSLSWTGKGNTIYF.